The rows below give T cell receptor beta chains drawn from one sample of a study of blood T cell repertoires in COVID-19. Repertoires were generated with immunoSEQ multiplex PCR, while TCRdb's copy carries only in-frame clones and drops some. The sample consists of 250,000 to 350,000 clones, 75% to 90% of them appearing once. Input material: peripheral blood. These receptors came from a woman aged 45-60 years who had recovered from COVID-19. The CDR3 runs from the conserved cysteine through the conserved F or W. A D gene is named only where the DNA matches it firmly. Clone size is not always given. Where it is, it says once, few, many or a class for expanded clones.

D	size	V	J	CDR3	DNA
TRBD2	.	TRBV6-2/TRBV6-3	TRBJ2-7	CASSDPRGGAYEQYF	TGTGCCAGCAGTGACCCTCGCGGGGGGGCCTACGAGCAGTACTTC
TRBD2	.	TRBV5-1	TRBJ2-3	CASSLGGSGGTDTQYF	TGCGCCAGCAGCTTGGGTGGTAGCGGGGGCACAGATACGCAGTATTTT
.	.	TRBV6-5	TRBJ1-1	CASSYQGKTTEAFF	TGTGCCAGCAGTTACCAGGGAAAGACCACTGAAGCTTTCTTT
TRBD1	once	TRBV19	TRBJ1-6	CASSMTGSWSPLHF	TGTGCCAGTAGTATGACAGGGTCGTGGTCACCCCTCCACTTT
TRBD1	.	TRBV23-1	TRBJ1-1	CASSPGGTVWDTEAFF	TGCGCCAGCAGTCCCGGCGGGACAGTCTGGGACACTGAAGCTTTCTTT
.	.	TRBV7-9	TRBJ1-1	CASSLNRIQGAEAFF	TGTGCCAGCAGCTTAAATCGAATACAGGGAGCTGAAGCTTTCTTT
TRBD1	.	TRBV4-1	TRBJ1-4	CASSPIPTGKNEKLFF	TGCGCCAGCAGCCCCATACCGACAGGGAAAAATGAAAAACTGTTTTTT
.	.	TRBV28	TRBJ2-2	CASSILPRGNTGELFF	TGTGCCAGCAGTATCCTACCCAGGGGGAACACCGGGGAGCTGTTTTTT
.	once	TRBV5-1	TRBJ1-5	CASRLEGSNQPQHF	TGCGCCAGCAGATTGGAGGGGTCAAATCAGCCCCAGCATTTT
.	.	TRBV5-4	TRBJ1-1	CASSLAAGRNTEAFF	TGTGCCAGCAGCTTGGCGGCGGGTAGGAACACTGAAGCTTTCTTT
.	.	TRBV28	TRBJ2-1	CASSTPDGQGGNEQFF	TGTGCCAGCAGTACCCCCGACGGACAAGGGGGAAATGAGCAGTTCTTC
.	.	TRBV6-1	TRBJ2-7	CASSEFASVSYEQYF	TGTGCCAGCAGTGAATTCGCTAGCGTCTCCTACGAGCAGTACTTC
TRBD2	.	TRBV5-1	TRBJ2-7	CASSLEGTRGYEQYF	TGCGCCAGCAGCTTGGAAGGGACTAGAGGCTACGAGCAGTACTTC
.	.	TRBV7-2	TRBJ1-2	CASSLLSNYGYTF	TGTGCCAGCAGCTTACTCAGTAACTATGGCTACACCTTC
.	few	TRBV19	TRBJ2-1	CAERNSGGLLGGGPAYNEQFF	TGTGCTGAGCGAAACAGTGGTGGTCTCTTAGGGGGAGGGCCGGCCTACAATGAGCAGTTCTTC
TRBD1	once	TRBV30	TRBJ1-2	CAWEEGAGGYTF	TGTGCCTGGGAAGAGGGGGCAGGGGGCTACACCTTC
.	.	TRBV5-5	TRBJ2-1	CASSLVLPMAYNEQFF	TGTGCCAGCAGCTTGGTTCTCCCTATGGCCTACAATGAGCAGTTCTTC
TRBD2	.	TRBV6-5	TRBJ2-7	CASGTGGSYEQYF	TGTGCCAGCGGCACGGGGGGGTCCTACGAGCAGTACTTC
TRBD1	.	TRBV30	TRBJ1-1	CAWSGTGSPEAFF	TGTGCCTGGAGTGGGACAGGGAGCCCTGAAGCTTTCTTT
TRBD1	.	TRBV5-1	TRBJ2-7	CASRWGQGASYEQYF	TGCGCCAGCAGATGGGGACAGGGGGCTTCCTACGAGCAGTACTTC
.	.	TRBV28	TRBJ1-6	CASRKAPLKDWQPLHF	TGTGCCAGCAGAAAAGCCCCCCTAAAAGACTGGCAACCCCTCCACTTT
.	once	TRBV5-1	TRBJ1-2	CASSLAGTPNYGYTF	TGCGCCAGCAGCTTGGCTGGGACACCCAACTATGGCTACACCTTC
TRBD1	once	TRBV2	TRBJ1-2	CASSVVGQGNGYTF	TGTGCCAGCAGTGTAGTAGGACAGGGGAACGGCTACACCTTC
TRBD2	once	TRBV4-1	TRBJ2-1	CASSQRQAGGPSEQFF	TGCGCCAGCAGCCAACGGCAAGCGGGGGGCCCCAGTGAGCAGTTCTTC
.	.	TRBV3-1/TRBV3-2	TRBJ2-5	CASSQVLGQTETQYF	TGTGCCAGCAGCCAAGTTCTAGGTCAAACAGAGACCCAGTACTTC
.	.	TRBV19	TRBJ1-1	CASRATTQVNTEAFF	TGTGCCAGTAGGGCAACCACTCAGGTTAACACTGAAGCTTTCTTT
.	.	TRBV4-3	TRBJ2-1	CASSQETAFYNEQFF	TGCGCCAGCAGCCAAGAGACAGCTTTTTACAATGAGCAGTTCTTC
.	few	TRBV18	TRBJ2-2	CASSPLGPRITGELFF	TGTGCCAGCTCACCTCTGGGCCCCCGAATCACCGGGGAGCTGTTTTTT
.	.	TRBV10-3	TRBJ2-7	CAIRTDSTYEQYF	TGTGCCATCAGAACCGACAGCACCTACGAGCAGTACTTC
.	few	TRBV9	TRBJ1-6	CASSVEVLSPLHF	TGTGCCAGCAGCGTTGAGGTATTGTCACCCCTCCACTTT
.	.	TRBV7-9	TRBJ1-6	CASSPSGPGNSPLHF	TGTGCCAGCAGCCCGAGCGGTCCTGGTAATTCACCCCTCCACTTT
.	.	TRBV7-6	TRBJ2-1	CASSFTGVNEQFF	TGTGCCAGCAGCTTTACGGGAGTAAATGAGCAGTTCTTC
.	.	TRBV7-3	TRBJ2-2	CASSRLALTGELFF	TGTGCCAGCAGCCGGCTAGCCTTAACCGGGGAGCTGTTTTTT
TRBD1	.	TRBV11-2	TRBJ2-7	CASSWLGQNLYEQYF	TGTGCCAGCAGCTGGCTGGGACAGAACCTCTACGAGCAGTACTTC
TRBD1	few	TRBV11-3	TRBJ2-3	CASSSDRGASTDTQYF	TGTGCCAGCAGCTCGGACAGGGGAGCTAGCACAGATACGCAGTATTTT
TRBD1	once	TRBV2	TRBJ1-4	CASSSGTVNEKLFF	TGTGCCAGCAGTTCCGGGACAGTAAATGAAAAACTGTTTTTT
.	.	TRBV28	TRBJ1-4	CASNFVGLEKLFF	TGTGCCAGCAATTTTGTGGGACTTGAAAAACTGTTTTTT
TRBD2	.	TRBV7-3	TRBJ2-1	CASSQRPGTSGRGSFGEQFF	TGTGCCAGCAGCCAACGTCCCGGGACTAGCGGGAGGGGATCTTTTGGTGAGCAGTTCTTC
.	.	TRBV19	TRBJ1-2	CASSIVNGGYTF	TGTGCCAGTAGTATAGTAAATGGCGGCTACACCTTC
.	.	TRBV27	TRBJ2-1	CASSLGGRGLNEQFF	TGTGCCAGCAGTTTAGGAGGCAGGGGCCTCAATGAGCAGTTCTTC
TRBD2	.	TRBV9	TRBJ2-1	CASSAGLAGGPFEQFF	TGTGCCAGCAGCGCGGGACTAGCGGGGGGGCCCTTTGAGCAGTTCTTC
.	.	TRBV5-1	TRBJ2-1	CASSPHSGNEQFF	TGCGCCAGCAGCCCCCACTCGGGGAATGAGCAGTTCTTC
TRBD1	.	TRBV27	TRBJ2-7	CASSLYPLTGAYEQYF	TGTGCCAGCAGTTTATACCCCCTTACAGGGGCCTACGAGCAGTACTTC
TRBD2	.	TRBV6-5	TRBJ2-1	CASTAVAGAYNEQFF	TGTGCCAGCACGGCGGTGGCGGGGGCCTACAATGAGCAGTTCTTC
TRBD2	.	TRBV7-2	TRBJ2-1	CASSSGTRSANEQFF	TGTGCCAGCAGCTCCGGGACTAGAAGCGCTAATGAGCAGTTCTTC
.	.	TRBV2	TRBJ1-4	CASSEGAWEKLFF	TGTGCCAGCAGTGAGGGGGCCTGGGAAAAACTGTTTTTT
TRBD2	.	TRBV4-2	TRBJ2-1	CASSQRLAGVDEQFF	TGTGCCAGCAGCCAGAGACTAGCGGGAGTCGATGAGCAGTTCTTC
TRBD1	.	TRBV9	TRBJ1-2	CASSVEQGLYGYTF	TGTGCCAGCAGCGTAGAACAGGGGTTATATGGCTACACCTTC
TRBD2	.	TRBV4-2	TRBJ2-1	CASSQDSQREGPYNEQFF	TGTGCCAGCAGCCAAGACTCCCAGCGGGAGGGCCCCTACAATGAGCAGTTCTTC
.	.	TRBV7-9	TRBJ1-5	CASSFGGARNQPQHF	TGTGCCAGCAGCTTTGGGGGGGCTCGCAATCAGCCCCAGCATTTT
.	.	TRBV4-3	TRBJ2-1	CASSQAAGPNEQFF	TGCGCCAGCAGCCAAGCAGCTGGGCCTAATGAGCAGTTCTTC
.	.	TRBV13	TRBJ1-6	CASSLASEWYNSPLHF	TGTGCCAGCAGCTTAGCGTCGGAGTGGTATAATTCACCCCTCCACTTT
.	many	TRBV19	TRBJ2-7	CASSTGTPGDYEQYF	TGTGCCAGTAGTACAGGGACACCCGGGGACTACGAGCAGTACTTC